The entry below gives a single TCR beta chain sequence along with its context. Samples underwent the assay at deep level. Assay used: immunoSEQ multiplex PCR; TCRdb lists only in-frame clones, some missing. The sample holds under 1,100,000 clones, roughly 75% seen once. The data derive from a study of shared clonotypes between healthy human individuals. V dropped 5 bases and J dropped 6; count of bases not matched to a gene: 13. This CDR3 region has 17 residues. Germline-derived CDR1 and CDR2 are SEHNR and FQNEAQ (reference sequence). The genes are TRBV7-9 and TRBJ2-1; 10 bases agree with TRBD2. The TCR was taken from a man aged 18 to 35 in good health. Sequencing input: memory CD4+ T cells sorted from blood. Subset in this sample: CD45RA-negative fraction. CDR3 region: CASSRQEPSGRFNEQFF. The CDR3, as DNA: TGTGCCAGCAGCAGACAAGAACCTAGCGGGAGATTCAATGAGCAGTTCTTC.